This T cell receptor beta chain was identified during a study of T cell clonality in common variable immunodeficiency. Assay: immunoSEQ multiplex PCR; the TCRdb copy retains only in-frame clones and omits some. The data show 25,000 to 35,000 clones, with none appearing a single time. This clone was counted between two and nine times. Its antigen is not identified. The read finishes 3 residues shy of the CDR3 end, and the germline J gene is used to complete it. The CDR3 covers 13 residues. CDR1 KGHSH and CDR2 LQKENI come from the germline V gene. The ends were cut back, 3 bases at V and 4 bases at J, with 9 bases in the middle. Regarding the study as a whole: Fewer deletions and N-nucleotide insertions were reportedly seen in common variable immunodeficiency TCR beta sequences. CVID subjects showed higher TCRbeta clonality than healthy controls.

This receptor was taken from a human donor with common variable immunodeficiency. The chain employs TRBV18 and TRBJ2-5; D is perhaps TRBD2 (6 bases). The sequenced sample was peripheral blood mononuclear cells. CDR3 region: CASSPLARETQYF. CDR3 DNA (partial): TGTGCCAGCTCACCCCTAGCGAGAGAGACC.